This TCR beta chain was sequenced in a study of cytomegalovirus exposure and HLA in healthy donors. Findings of the study overall: HLA alleles showed associations with some 15,000 TCR beta sequences in a later analysis, at a 0.05 false discovery rate. Highly shared variants forming one cluster were likely a sequencing artifact.

PCR was performed using 60 Vbeta and 13 Jbeta primers. The protocol was immunoSEQ multiplex PCR, while the TCRdb copy is restricted to in-frame clones and leaves out a portion. This table holds around 120,000 clones, 70% to 75% found once. This clone was picked up one time. No antigen is known for it. The V segment lost 1 base and the J segment 8 bases; nucleotides outside the gene matches: 5. The CDR3 sequence is 14 residues long. The germline V gene has CDR1 SGHAT and CDR2 FQNNGV. As for the donors, each was a healthy bone marrow donor. This sequence joins TRBV11-2 and TRBJ2-7; 10 bases match TRBD1. The sequencing input was PBMCs. This TCR came from a woman between 40 and 50 years old in good health and CMV-seronegative. DNA for the CDR3: TGTGCCAGCAGCTTAGTGGGGACAGGGGTTAAGCAGTACTTC. As protein: CASSLVGTGVKQYF.